This TCR beta chain was obtained from a study of blood T cell repertoires in COVID-19. Study processing details: Reference gene primer amplification in the assay estimated nucleated cell counts. The data were produced by immunoSEQ multiplex PCR, yet TCRdb's version contains in-frame clones alone and is incomplete. V, J and clone size derive from that table, while D and trimming were established from the DNA sequence. The sample yields hundreds of thousands of clones, about 90% seen once. The CDR3 length is 21 residues. The V end was cut by 0 bases, the J end by 1 base, with 25 bases between. Germline CDR1 reads LGHNA; CDR2 reads YSLEER. The Seattle patients joined while their infection was active and were tracked longitudinally afterward.

Sample: peripheral blood. The chain carries TRBV4-3 and TRBJ1-5, with no clear D. This sequence originates from a man aged 55-75 years with COVID-19, enrolled during active disease. This CDR3 reads CASSQDIREGGIGGSNQPQHF. The CDR3 nucleotides are TGCGCCAGCAGCCAAGATATCCGGGAAGGAGGGATAGGAGGAAGCAATCAGCCCCAGCATTTT.